This T cell receptor (beta chain) was found in a study of blood T cell repertoires in COVID-19. Study summary: Sources were T cells, B-cell-depleted T cells, or PBMCs; the material itself was cDNA or gDNA.

The CDR3 extends over 15 amino acids. V lost 5 bases, J lost 4 bases, and 8 bases stayed unmatched. The germline V gene encodes CDR1 SNHLY and CDR2 FYNNEI. Profiled with immunoSEQ multiplex PCR; TCRdb holds only in-frame clones, not every one. The sample carries approximately 73,000 clones, 81% recorded once. The J gene is TRBJ2-7, the V gene TRBV2, with TRBD1 matching 10 bases. The sequence was obtained from a woman in her 70s with acute or convalescent COVID-19. Sequenced sample: peripheral blood. DNA for the CDR3: TGTGCCAGCAGTCTCGGACAGGGGGACCGGTACGAGCAGTACTTC. Translation: CASSLGQGDRYEQYF.